The T cell receptor beta chain described here comes from a study of human T cells and chemical hapten exposure. The CDR3 has 15 amino acids. CDR1 and CDR2 (germline): MNHEY, SVGAGI. The V end was cut by 6 bases, the J end by 7 bases, with 19 bases between. Details on this clonotype: Its specificity is unknown.

Study-wide results and limits: The donors suffered from alopecia, so their immune response may not match that of healthy people. Large CDR3 similarity clusters arose significantly more often from expanded TCRs than from controls.

From the RACE reads, TCRdb called clonotypes with MiXCR, one entry per CDR3 protein. Of 150,000 to 200,000 distinct CDR3 sequences in the sample, approximately 30% were seen once. The time point was: patch test 3, about 24 weeks after DPC sensitization. As for treatment: therapeutic diphenylcyclopropenone sensitization with weekly scalp DPC. The rearrangement links TRBV6-5 to TRBJ1-5, with D maybe TRBD1 (5 bases). The clonotype was recovered from a woman younger than 30 with alopecia areata. Some clones in this sample may be carry-over from other donors' samples. Sequences were derived from whole blood, sampled in connection with sensitization to the hapten diphenylcyclopropenone (DPC). The CDR3 DNA follows: TGTGCCAGCAGCCCCGGCCGGGCGCCAGGGCAGCCCCAGCATTTT. The encoded protein is CASSPGRAPGQPQHF.